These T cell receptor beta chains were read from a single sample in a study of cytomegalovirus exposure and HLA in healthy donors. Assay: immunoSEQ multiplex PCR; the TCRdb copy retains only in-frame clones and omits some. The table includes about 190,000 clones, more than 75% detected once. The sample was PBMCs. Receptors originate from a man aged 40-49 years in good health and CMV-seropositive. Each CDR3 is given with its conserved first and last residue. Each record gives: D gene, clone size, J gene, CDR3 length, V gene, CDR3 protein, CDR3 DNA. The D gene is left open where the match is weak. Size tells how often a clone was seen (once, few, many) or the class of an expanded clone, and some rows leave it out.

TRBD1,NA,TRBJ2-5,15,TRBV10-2,CASSVQTGFGETQYF,TGCGCCAGCAGTGTCCAGACAGGGTTTGGAGAGACCCAGTACTTC
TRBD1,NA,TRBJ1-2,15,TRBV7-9,CASSRSETGVYGYTF,TGTGCCAGCAGCCGTTCTGAAACAGGGGTCTATGGCTACACCTTC
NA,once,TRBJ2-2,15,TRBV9,CASSVGDSNTGELFF,TGTGCCAGCAGCGTGGGGGACTCGAACACCGGGGAGCTGTTTTTT
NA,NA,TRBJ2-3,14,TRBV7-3,CASSSTAYTDTQYF,TGTGCCAGCAGCTCGACAGCTTACACAGATACGCAGTATTTT
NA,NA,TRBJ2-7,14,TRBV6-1,CATTGSAASYEQYF,TGTGCCACCACGGGTAGCGCTGCTTCCTACGAGCAGTACTTC
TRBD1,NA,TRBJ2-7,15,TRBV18,CASSRSGTGMYGQYF,TGTGCCAGCTCCCGATCTGGGACAGGGATGTACGGGCAGTACTTC
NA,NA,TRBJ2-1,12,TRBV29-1,CSAGRENNEQFF,TGCAGCGCGGGTCGCGAGAACAATGAGCAGTTCTTC
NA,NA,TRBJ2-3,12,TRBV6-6,CASTDSPDTQYF,TGTGCCAGCACCGACTCCCCGGATACGCAGTATTTT
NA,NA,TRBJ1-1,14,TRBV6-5,CASIPRALNTEAFF,TGTGCCAGCATACCCAGGGCTTTGAACACTGAAGCTTTCTTT
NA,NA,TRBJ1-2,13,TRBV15,CATSRAPGYGYTF,TGTGCCACCAGCAGAGCCCCAGGCTATGGCTACACCTTC
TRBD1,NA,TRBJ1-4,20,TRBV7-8,CASSPRAGTGVVPTNEKLFF,TGTGCCAGCAGCCCCCGGGCCGGGACAGGGGTTGTTCCAACTAATGAAAAACTGTTTTTT
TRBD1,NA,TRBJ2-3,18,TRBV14,CASSQVERDRGSTDTQYF,TGTGCCAGCAGCCAAGTTGAGAGGGACAGGGGTAGCACAGATACGCAGTATTTT
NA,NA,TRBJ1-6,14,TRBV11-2,CASRPGSYNSPLHF,TGTGCCAGCAGACCAGGGTCCTATAATTCACCCCTCCACTTT
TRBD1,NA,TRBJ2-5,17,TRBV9,CASSVSAGGIITETQYF,TGTGCCAGCAGCGTATCGGCAGGGGGCATAATTACGGAGACCCAGTACTTC
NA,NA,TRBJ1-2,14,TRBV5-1,CASSGGGQYYGYTF,TGCGCCAGCAGCGGAGGTGGGCAGTACTATGGCTACACCTTC
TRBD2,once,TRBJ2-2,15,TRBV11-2,CASSQRGSNTGELFF,TGTGCCAGCAGCCAGCGGGGAAGCAACACCGGGGAGCTGTTTTTT
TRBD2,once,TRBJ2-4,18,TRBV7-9,CASSLAGGSPTAKNIQYF,TGTGCCAGCAGCTTAGCCGGCGGGAGCCCCACAGCCAAAAACATTCAGTACTTC
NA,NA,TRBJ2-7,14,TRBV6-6,CASSWTGRGGEQYF,TGTGCCAGCAGCTGGACAGGGAGGGGTGGGGAGCAGTACTTC
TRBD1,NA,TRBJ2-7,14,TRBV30,CAWSVGQGVHEQYF,TGTGCCTGGAGTGTGGGACAGGGGGTCCACGAGCAGTACTTC
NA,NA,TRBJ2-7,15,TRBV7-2,CASSLALGSSYEQYF,TGTGCCAGCAGCTTAGCGCTTGGCAGCTCCTACGAGCAGTACTTC
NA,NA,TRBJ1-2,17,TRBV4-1,CASSQGGGSDRNYGYTF,TGCGCCAGCAGCCAAGGTGGGGGTAGCGACAGGAACTATGGCTACACCTTC
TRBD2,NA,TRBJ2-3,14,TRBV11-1,CASRRLAGGDTQYF,TGTGCCAGCAGGAGGCTAGCGGGAGGAGATACGCAGTATTTT
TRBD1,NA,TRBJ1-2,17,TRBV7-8,CASSPSGTGPSNYGYTF,TGTGCCAGCAGCCCTTCCGGGACAGGGCCCTCCAACTATGGCTACACCTTC
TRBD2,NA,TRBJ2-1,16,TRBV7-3,CASSPGGSGRSNEQFF,TGTGCCAGCAGCCCAGGCGGTAGCGGGAGATCCAATGAGCAGTTCTTC
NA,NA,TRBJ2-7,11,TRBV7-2,CASSPGYEQYF,TGTGCCAGCAGTCCGGGTTACGAGCAGTACTTC
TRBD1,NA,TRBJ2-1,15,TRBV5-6,CASSGGTGSYNEQFF,TGTGCCAGCAGCGGTGGGACAGGTTCCTACAATGAGCAGTTCTTC
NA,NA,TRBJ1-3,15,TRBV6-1,CASTLGANGGNTIYF,TGTGCCAGCACCCTTGGGGCGAATGGTGGAAACACCATATATTTT
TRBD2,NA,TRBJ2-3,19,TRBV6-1,CASSEALPTSGSRSDTQYF,TGTGCCAGCAGTGAAGCTCTACCGACTAGCGGGAGTAGGTCAGATACGCAGTATTTT
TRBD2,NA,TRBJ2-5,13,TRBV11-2,CASSSYAPTSWHF,TGTGCCAGCAGCTCATACGCCCCGACTAGCTGGCACTTC
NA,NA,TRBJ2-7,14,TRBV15,CATSRLGGSYEQYF,TGTGCCACCAGCAGGTTGGGGGGCTCCTACGAGCAGTACTTC
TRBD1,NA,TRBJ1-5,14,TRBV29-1,CSVSIQGADQPQHF,TGCAGCGTTTCTATACAGGGGGCTGATCAGCCCCAGCATTTT
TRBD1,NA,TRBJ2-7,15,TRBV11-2,CASSLEGQGAREQYF,TGTGCCAGCAGCTTAGAGGGGCAGGGGGCCCGCGAGCAGTACTTC
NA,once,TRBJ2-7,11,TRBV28,CASKGGDEQYF,TGTGCCAGCAAGGGCGGGGACGAGCAGTACTTC
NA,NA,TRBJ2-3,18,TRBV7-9,CASSLAWAGLSSTDTQYF,TGTGCCAGCAGCTTAGCGTGGGCGGGCCTATCTAGCACAGATACGCAGTATTTT
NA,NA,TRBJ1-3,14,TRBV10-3,CAITQDREMNTIYF,TGTGCCATCACCCAGGACAGAGAGATGAACACCATATATTTT
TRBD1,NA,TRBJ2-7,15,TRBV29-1,CSVEDRGAGGYEQYF,TGCAGCGTTGAAGATCGTGGGGCAGGGGGCTACGAGCAGTACTTC
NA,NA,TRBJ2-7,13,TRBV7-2,CASRAPSSYEQYF,TGTGCCAGCAGAGCGCCGAGCTCCTACGAGCAGTACTTC
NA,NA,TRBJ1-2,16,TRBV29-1,CSAEDGHRGWSMGYTF,TGCAGCGCTGAAGATGGCCATCGCGGCTGGTCGATGGGCTACACCTTC
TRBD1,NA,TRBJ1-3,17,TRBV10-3,CAISIQPQGAVGNTIYF,TGTGCCATCAGTATCCAACCACAGGGGGCTGTTGGAAACACCATATATTTT
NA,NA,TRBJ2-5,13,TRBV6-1,CASSAGEKETQYF,TGTGCCAGCAGTGCGGGAGAAAAAGAGACCCAGTACTTC
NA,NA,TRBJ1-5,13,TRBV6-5,CASSYSTEQPQHF,TGTGCCAGCAGTTACTCGACAGAACAGCCCCAGCATTTT
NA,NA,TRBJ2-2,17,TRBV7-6,CASSLATGHLNTGELFF,TGTGCCAGCAGCTTAGCGACGGGACACCTGAACACCGGGGAGCTGTTTTTT
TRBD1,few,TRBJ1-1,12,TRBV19,CAIGARTGEAFF,TGTGCCATTGGGGCCCGGACAGGCGAAGCTTTCTTT
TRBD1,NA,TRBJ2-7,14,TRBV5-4,CASTPAGTGTEQYF,TGTGCCAGCACCCCCGCCGGGACAGGGACTGAGCAGTACTTC
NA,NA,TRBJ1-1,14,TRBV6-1,CASSEKGQNTEAFF,TGTGCCAGCAGTGAAAAGGGACAGAACACTGAAGCTTTCTTT
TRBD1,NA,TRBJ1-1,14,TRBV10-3,CAISAGQGSSEAFF,TGTGCCATCAGTGCTGGACAGGGTAGTTCTGAAGCTTTCTTT
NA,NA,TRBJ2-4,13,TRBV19,CASSMHRKNIQYF,TGTGCCAGTAGTATGCACAGAAAAAACATTCAGTACTTC
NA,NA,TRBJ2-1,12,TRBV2,CASSDGNNEQFF,TGTGCCAGCAGTGACGGGAACAATGAGCAGTTCTTC
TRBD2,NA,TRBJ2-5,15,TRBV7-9,CASSLLAGGWETQYF,TGTGCCAGCAGCTTATTAGCGGGAGGCTGGGAGACCCAGTACTTC
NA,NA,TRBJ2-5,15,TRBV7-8,CASSLRTILQETQYF,TGTGCCAGCAGCTTAAGAACAATCTTACAAGAGACCCAGTACTTC
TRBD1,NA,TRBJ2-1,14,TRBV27,CASSFWDSYNEQFF,TGTGCCAGCAGTTTCTGGGACAGTTACAATGAGCAGTTCTTC
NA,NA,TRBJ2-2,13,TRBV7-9,CASSPTVTGELFF,TGTGCCAGCAGCCCTACAGTGACCGGGGAGCTGTTTTTT
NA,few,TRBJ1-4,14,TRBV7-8,CASRDRGWNEKLFF,TGTGCCAGCAGGGATAGGGGCTGGAATGAAAAACTGTTTTTT
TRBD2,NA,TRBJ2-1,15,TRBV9,CASSLAGATYNEQFF,TGTGCCAGCAGCTTAGCGGGAGCCACCTACAATGAGCAGTTCTTC
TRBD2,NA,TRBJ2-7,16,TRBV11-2,CASSLASGRANYEQYF,TGTGCCAGCAGCCTGGCTAGCGGGAGGGCCAACTACGAGCAGTACTTC
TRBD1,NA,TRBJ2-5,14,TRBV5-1,CASSEQGAGETQYF,TGCGCCAGCAGCGAACAGGGGGCGGGAGAGACCCAGTACTTC
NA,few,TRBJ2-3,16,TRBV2,CASSEVWGRGTDTQYF,TGTGCCAGCAGTGAAGTCTGGGGCCGAGGCACAGATACGCAGTATTTT
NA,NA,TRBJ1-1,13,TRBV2,CASSGTPNTEAFF,TGTGCCAGCAGTGGCACTCCGAACACTGAAGCTTTCTTT
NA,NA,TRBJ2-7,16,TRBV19,CASSMSGGLANYEQYF,TGTGCCAGTAGTATGAGTGGCGGGCTAGCGAACTACGAGCAGTACTTC